This entry concerns a single T cell receptor (beta chain). Germline V lookup: CDR1 MNHEY, CDR2 SVGAGI. V lost 5 bases, J lost 4 bases, and 16 bases lay in between. The CDR3 runs 15 residues. This record belongs to a study of graft-versus-host responses after intestinal transplantation. TCRdb's table, derived via immunoSEQ multiplex PCR, lists solely in-frame clones and lacks some. Of tens of thousands of clones listed, around 90% are singletons. Lymphocytes (intraepithelial and lamina propria) were released by processing the graft tissue. The chain employs TRBV6-5 and TRBJ2-3, with D hard to call. The TCR was taken from a human patient who received an intestinal transplant, so some T cells may come from the graft donor. The sequenced sample was ileum tissue, obtained around 200 days after intestinal transplant. The CDR3 sequence: CASSPSLGPPDTQYF. In DNA, the CDR3 is TGTGCCAGCAGTCCCTCCCTAGGGCCCCCAGATACGCAGTATTTT.